Reported below is one TCR beta chain. Its antigen is undetermined. The data stem from a study of early T cells in non-severe SARS-CoV-2 infection. Study in general: The input, bulk RNA from unsorted whole blood, was sequenced, and chains were unpaired. Broader study findings: CD4 and private specificities were missed by VDJdb matching, which favored anti-spike CD8 responses.

Researchers tagged individual cDNA molecules with unique molecular identifiers. TCRdb called the 5' RACE reads again in MiXCR, with one record for every CDR3 protein. Seen here are 20,000 to 25,000 distinct CDR3 sequences, 5% to 6% observed once, and the top ten hold roughly 15%. This CDR3 is built from 14 residues. Deletions cut 1 base from V and 8 bases from J, with 12 bases between. The specimen comprised whole blood, sampled at baseline. The gene calls are TRBV12-3 or TRBV12-4 and TRBJ2-1; D gene ambiguous. This clonotype was sampled from an adult who was a healthcare worker with PCR-confirmed SARS-CoV-2 infection or an uninfected control (not recorded which). CDR3: CASSLVIPADEQFF. The DNA of the CDR3 is TGTGCCAGCAGTTTAGTCATACCGGCCGATGAGCAGTTCTTC.